The 8 T cell receptor beta chains in this list originate from one sample, sequenced in a study of blood T cell repertoires in COVID-19. Sequencing used immunoSEQ multiplex PCR; TCRdb keeps in-frame clones, though not all of them. Found here are roughly 55,000 clones, around three quarters of them singletons; the top ten hold 3% to 3.5%. Sequenced: peripheral blood. These receptors all stem from a man aged 60 to 75 with acute or convalescent COVID-19.

This clone was seen ten or more times. The V gene is TRBV5-6, the J gene TRBJ2-3, with TRBD1 matching 9 bases. CDR1 and CDR2 from the germline V gene are SGHDT and YYEEEE. The ends lost 3 bases at V and 2 bases at J; junction bases unmatched: 4. CDR3 length: 15 amino acids. CDR3 in amino acids: CASSSTGGVTDTQYF. The CDR3 DNA reads TGTGCCAGCAGCTCAACAGGGGGCGTCACAGATACGCAGTATTTT.

This rearrangement joins TRBV6-6 to TRBJ2-3; no clear D. The CDR3 runs 12 residues. With 2 bases removed from V and 3 bases from J, the gap between germline ends came to 3 bases. Germline V gene sequence: CDR1 MNHNY, CDR2 SVGAGI (reference sequence). CDR3 loop: CASSYITDTQYF. The CDR3 coding sequence is TGTGCCAGCAGTTACATAACAGATACGCAGTATTTT.

The rearrangement uses TRBV18 and TRBJ2-7; TRBD1 agrees at 9 bases. There are 16 residues in the CDR3. V was clipped by 3 bases and J by 1 base; unmatched bases: 7. Germline-derived CDR1 and CDR2 are KGHSH and LQKENI. The CDR3 coding sequence is TGTGCCAGCTCACCCAGGACAGGGGTTATATCCTACGAGCAGTACTTC. Its translation is CASSPRTGVISYEQYF.

As DNA, the CDR3 is TGTGCCAGCAGCTTGCATCAGGGCTACACCTTC. Translation gives CASSLHQGYTF. V usage is TRBV5-6 and J usage is TRBJ1-2; D remains ambiguous. With 1 base removed from V and 8 bases from J, the gap between germline ends came to 6 bases. This CDR3 comprises 11 residues. CDR1 SGHDT and CDR2 YYEEEE come from the germline V gene.

The J gene is TRBJ1-2, the V gene TRBV29-1; 7 nucleotides align to TRBD1. From germline, CDR1 is SQVTM and CDR2 ANQGSEA. Trimming removed 4 bases from V and 5 bases from J; junction bases left unmatched: 10. There are 14 residues in the CDR3. As DNA, the CDR3 is TGCAGCGTTGGCCAGGGGGGAGGATTGTATGGCTACACCTTC. It encodes CSVGQGGGLYGYTF.

This clone came up once. V usage is TRBV5-6 and J usage is TRBJ1-3; weak D call: TRBD1 (5 bases). V gave up 4 bases and J gave up 4 bases, with 15 bases separating them. Per germline, CDR1 SGHDT and CDR2 YYEEEE. The CDR3 sequence is 15 residues long. CDR3 sequence (DNA): TGTGCCAGCAGCCGCCCCGACAGTTTGGGAAACACCATATATTTT. This translates into CASSRPDSLGNTIYF.

The genes are TRBV19 and TRBJ1-1, with 8 bases matching TRBD1. CDR1 is LNHDA, CDR2 SQIVND, per germline (reference sequence). V lost 6 bases to trimming and J lost 3 bases; unmatched junction nucleotides: 12. The CDR3 is 16 residues long. The CDR3 region is CASSHLQGAGDTEAFF. For the CDR3, the DNA is TGTGCCAGTAGCCATCTTCAGGGGGCCGGGGACACTGAAGCTTTCTTT.

The rearrangement joins TRBV9 to TRBJ1-1, with 7 bases identical to TRBD1. The germline V gene has CDR1 SGDLS and CDR2 YYNGEE. CDR3 size: 14 residues. V was clipped by 2 bases and J by 5 bases; unmatched bases: 6. CDR3 in amino acids: CASSVGTVGTEAFF. Here the CDR3 DNA reads TGTGCCAGCAGCGTTGGGACAGTCGGGACTGAAGCTTTCTTT.